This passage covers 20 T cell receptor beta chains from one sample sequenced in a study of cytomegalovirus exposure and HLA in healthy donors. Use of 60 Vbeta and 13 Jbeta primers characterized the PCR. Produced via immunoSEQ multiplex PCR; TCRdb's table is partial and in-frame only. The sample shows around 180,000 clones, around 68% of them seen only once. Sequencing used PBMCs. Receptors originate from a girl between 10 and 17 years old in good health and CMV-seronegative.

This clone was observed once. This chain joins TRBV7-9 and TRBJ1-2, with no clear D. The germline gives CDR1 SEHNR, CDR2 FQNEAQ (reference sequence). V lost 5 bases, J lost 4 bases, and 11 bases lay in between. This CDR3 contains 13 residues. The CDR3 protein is CASSPALSYGYTF. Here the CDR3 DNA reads TGTGCCAGCAGCCCCGCGTTGTCCTATGGCTACACCTTC.

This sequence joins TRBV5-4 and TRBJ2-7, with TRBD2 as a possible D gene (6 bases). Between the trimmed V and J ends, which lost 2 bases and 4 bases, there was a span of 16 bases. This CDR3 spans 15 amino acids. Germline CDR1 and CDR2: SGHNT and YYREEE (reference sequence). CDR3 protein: CASSLGGGNRYEQYF. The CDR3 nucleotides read TGTGCCAGCAGCTTAGGTGGAGGGAATCGGTACGAGCAGTACTTC.

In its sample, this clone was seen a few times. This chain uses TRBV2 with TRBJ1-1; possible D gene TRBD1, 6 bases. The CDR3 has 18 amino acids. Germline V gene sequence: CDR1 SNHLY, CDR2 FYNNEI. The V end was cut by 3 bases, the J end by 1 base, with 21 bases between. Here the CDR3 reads CASSELLTGLTGNTEAFF. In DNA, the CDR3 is TGTGCCAGCAGTGAGTTATTAACGGGATTGACAGGGAACACTGAAGCTTTCTTT.

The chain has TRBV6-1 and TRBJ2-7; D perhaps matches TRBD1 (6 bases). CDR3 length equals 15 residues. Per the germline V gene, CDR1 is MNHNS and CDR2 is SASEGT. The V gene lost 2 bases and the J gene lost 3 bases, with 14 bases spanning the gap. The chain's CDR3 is CASSESRRGYYEQYF. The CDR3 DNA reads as TGTGCCAGCAGTGAATCCCGCAGGGGTTACTACGAGCAGTACTTC.

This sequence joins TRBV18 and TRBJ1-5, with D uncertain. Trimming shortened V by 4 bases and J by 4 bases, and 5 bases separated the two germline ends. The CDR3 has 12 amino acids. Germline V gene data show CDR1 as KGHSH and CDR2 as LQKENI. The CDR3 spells CASSRANQPQHF. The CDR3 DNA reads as TGTGCCAGCTCACGGGCTAATCAGCCCCAGCATTTT.

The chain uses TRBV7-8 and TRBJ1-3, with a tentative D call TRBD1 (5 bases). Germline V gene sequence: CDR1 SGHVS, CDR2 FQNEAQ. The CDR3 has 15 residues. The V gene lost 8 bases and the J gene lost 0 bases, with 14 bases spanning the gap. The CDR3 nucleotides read TGTGCCAGCGGAATACCTCAGGGCTCTGGAAACACCATATATTTT. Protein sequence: CASGIPQGSGNTIYF.

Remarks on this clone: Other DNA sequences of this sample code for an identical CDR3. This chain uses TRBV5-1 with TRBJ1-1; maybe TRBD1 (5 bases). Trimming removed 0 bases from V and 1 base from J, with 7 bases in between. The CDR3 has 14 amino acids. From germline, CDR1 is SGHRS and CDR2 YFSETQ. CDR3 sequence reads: CASSLVGENTEAFF. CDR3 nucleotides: TGCGCCAGCAGCTTGGTAGGGGAGAACACTGAAGCTTTCTTT.

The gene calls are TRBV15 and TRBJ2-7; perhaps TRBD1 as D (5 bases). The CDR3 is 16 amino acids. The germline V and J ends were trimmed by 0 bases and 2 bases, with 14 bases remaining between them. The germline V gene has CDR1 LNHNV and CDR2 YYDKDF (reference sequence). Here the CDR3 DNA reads TGTGCCACCAGCAGAGATGAGTTCGACAGTCCCTACGAGCAGTACTTC. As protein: CATSRDEFDSPYEQYF.

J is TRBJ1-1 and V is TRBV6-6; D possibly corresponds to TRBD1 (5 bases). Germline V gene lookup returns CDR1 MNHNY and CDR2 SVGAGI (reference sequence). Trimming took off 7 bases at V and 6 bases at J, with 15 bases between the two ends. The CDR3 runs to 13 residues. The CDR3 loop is CASNLGVTAEAFF. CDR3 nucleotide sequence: TGTGCCAGCAATCTTGGGGTGACAGCTGAAGCTTTCTTT.

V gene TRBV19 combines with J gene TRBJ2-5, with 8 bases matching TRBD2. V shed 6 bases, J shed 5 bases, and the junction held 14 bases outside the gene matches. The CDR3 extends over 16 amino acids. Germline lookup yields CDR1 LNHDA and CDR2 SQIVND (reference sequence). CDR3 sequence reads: CASRPGGGTVAETQYF. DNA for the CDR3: TGTGCCAGTAGACCGGGCGGGGGGACGGTCGCCGAGACCCAGTACTTC.

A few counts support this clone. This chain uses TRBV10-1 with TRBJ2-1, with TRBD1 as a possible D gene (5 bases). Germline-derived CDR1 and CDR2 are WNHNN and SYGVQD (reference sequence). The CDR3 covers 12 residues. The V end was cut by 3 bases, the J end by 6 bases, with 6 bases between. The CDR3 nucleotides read TGCGCCAGCAGTGACAGGGTCAATGAGCAGTTCTTC. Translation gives CASSDRVNEQFF.

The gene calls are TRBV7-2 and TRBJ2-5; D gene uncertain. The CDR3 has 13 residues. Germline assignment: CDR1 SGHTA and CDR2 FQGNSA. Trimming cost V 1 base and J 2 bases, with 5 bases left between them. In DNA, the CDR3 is TGTGCCAGCAGCTTAGGGCCACAAGAGACCCAGTACTTC. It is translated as CASSLGPQETQYF. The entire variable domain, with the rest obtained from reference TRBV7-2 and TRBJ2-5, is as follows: GAGVSQSPSNKVTEKGKDVELRCDPISGHTALYWYRQSLGQGLEFLIYFQGNSAPDKSGLPSDRFSAERTGGSVSTLTIQRTQQEDSAVYLCASSLGPQETQYFGPGTRLLVL.

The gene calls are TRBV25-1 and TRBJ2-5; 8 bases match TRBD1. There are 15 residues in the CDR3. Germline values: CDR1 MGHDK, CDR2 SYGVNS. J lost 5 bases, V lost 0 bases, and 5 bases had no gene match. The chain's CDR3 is CASSEYRGQAETQYF. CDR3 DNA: TGTGCCAGCAGTGAATATCGGGGACAGGCGGAGACCCAGTACTTC. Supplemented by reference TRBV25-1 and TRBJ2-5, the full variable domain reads EADIYQTPRYLVIGTGKKITLECSQTMGHDKMYWYQQDPGMELHLIHYSYGVNSTEKGDLSSESTVSRIRTEHFPLTLESARPSHTSQYLCASSEYRGQAETQYFGPGTRLLVL.

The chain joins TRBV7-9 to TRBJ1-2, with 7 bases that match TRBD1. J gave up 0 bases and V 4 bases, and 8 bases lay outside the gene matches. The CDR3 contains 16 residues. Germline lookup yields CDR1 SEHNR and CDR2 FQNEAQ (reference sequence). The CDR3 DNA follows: TGTGCCAGCAGCTCCCGGGACAGAGCTACTAACTATGGCTACACCTTC. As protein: CASSSRDRATNYGYTF.

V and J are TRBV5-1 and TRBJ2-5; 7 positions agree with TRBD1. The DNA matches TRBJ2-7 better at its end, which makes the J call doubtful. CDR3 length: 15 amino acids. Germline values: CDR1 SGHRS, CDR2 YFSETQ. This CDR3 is CASSPSTGITYEQYF. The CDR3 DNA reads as TGCGCCAGCAGCCCGTCGACAGGGATCACGTACGAGCAGTACTTC.

The CDR3 spells CASSESRGRAREAFF. The CDR3 region has the DNA TGCGCCAGCAGTGAGTCCCGGGGGAGGGCACGTGAAGCTTTCTTT. This chain connects TRBV10-2 to TRBJ1-1, with D possibly TRBD1 on 5 matching bases. Germline CDR1 and CDR2: WSHSY and SAAADI. V gave up 0 bases and J gave up 7 bases, with 15 bases separating them. There are 15 residues in the CDR3.

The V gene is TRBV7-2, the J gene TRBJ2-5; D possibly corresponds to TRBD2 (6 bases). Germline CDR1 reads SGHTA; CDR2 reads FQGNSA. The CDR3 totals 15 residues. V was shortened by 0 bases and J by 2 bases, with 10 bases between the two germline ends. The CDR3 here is CASSLAAGLQETQYF. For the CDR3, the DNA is TGTGCCAGCAGCTTAGCGGCAGGACTACAAGAGACCCAGTACTTC.

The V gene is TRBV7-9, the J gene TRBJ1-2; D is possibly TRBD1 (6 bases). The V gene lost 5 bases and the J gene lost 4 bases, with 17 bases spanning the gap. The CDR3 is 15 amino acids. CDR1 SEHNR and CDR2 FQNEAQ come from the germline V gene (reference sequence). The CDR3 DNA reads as TGTGCCAGCAGCAAAAGGGAGACAGGTCTCTATGGCTACACCTTC. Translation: CASSKRETGLYGYTF.

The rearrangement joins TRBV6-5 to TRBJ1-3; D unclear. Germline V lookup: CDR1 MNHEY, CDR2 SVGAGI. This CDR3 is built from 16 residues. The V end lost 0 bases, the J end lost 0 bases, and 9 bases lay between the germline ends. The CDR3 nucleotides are TGTGCCAGCAGTTACTCTCGACGGAGCTCTGGAAACACCATATATTTT. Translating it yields CASSYSRRSSGNTIYF.

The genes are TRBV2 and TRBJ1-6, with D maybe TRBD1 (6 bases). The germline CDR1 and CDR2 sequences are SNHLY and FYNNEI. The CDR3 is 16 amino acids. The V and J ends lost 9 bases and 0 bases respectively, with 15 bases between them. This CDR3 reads CASKFGQHSYNSPLHF. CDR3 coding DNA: TGTGCCAGTAAATTCGGACAGCACTCCTATAATTCACCCCTCCACTTT.